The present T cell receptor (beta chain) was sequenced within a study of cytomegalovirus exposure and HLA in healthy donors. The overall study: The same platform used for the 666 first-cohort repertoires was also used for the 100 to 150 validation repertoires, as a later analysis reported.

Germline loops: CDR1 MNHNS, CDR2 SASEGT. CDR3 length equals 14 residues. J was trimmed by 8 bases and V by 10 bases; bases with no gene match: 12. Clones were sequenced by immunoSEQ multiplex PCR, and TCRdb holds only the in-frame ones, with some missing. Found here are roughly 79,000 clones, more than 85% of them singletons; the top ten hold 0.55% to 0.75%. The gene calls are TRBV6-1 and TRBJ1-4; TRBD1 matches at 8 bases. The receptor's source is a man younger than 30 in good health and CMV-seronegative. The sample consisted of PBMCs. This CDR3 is CATQRDRTVEKLFF. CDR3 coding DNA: TGTGCCACACAAAGGGACAGGACGGTGGAAAAACTGTTTTTT.